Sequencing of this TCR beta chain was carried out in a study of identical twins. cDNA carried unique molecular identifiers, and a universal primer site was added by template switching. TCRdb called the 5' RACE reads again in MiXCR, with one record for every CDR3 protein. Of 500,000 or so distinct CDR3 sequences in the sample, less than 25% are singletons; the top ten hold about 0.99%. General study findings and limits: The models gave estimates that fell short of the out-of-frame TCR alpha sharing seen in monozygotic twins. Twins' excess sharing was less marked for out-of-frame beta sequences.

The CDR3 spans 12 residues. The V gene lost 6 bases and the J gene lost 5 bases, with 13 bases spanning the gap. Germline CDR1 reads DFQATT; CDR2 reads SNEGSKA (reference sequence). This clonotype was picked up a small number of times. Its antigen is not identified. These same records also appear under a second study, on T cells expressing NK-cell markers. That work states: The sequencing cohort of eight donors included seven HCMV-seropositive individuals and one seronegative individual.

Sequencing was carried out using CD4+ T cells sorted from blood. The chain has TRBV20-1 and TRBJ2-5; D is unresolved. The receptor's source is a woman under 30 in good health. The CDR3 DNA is TGCAGTGCCCCCGCGCAGAGGGAGACCCAGTACTTC. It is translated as CSAPAQRETQYF.